This T cell receptor beta chain was documented in a study of T cell repertoires in cytomegalovirus infection (dated by TCRdb to between 2018 and 2020). The study in broad terms: Alongside well-studied HLA-B-restricted epitopes, the peptide stimulations were aimed at recently identified HLA-C-restricted CMV epitopes, whose presentation resists viral immunomodulation. Donor HLA type was relevant to the analysis, as public TCR beta signatures indicated carriage of CMV infection together with the matching HLA type. General conclusions and limits of the study: In both this cohort and an independent cohort of 352 donors, the cumulative frequency of public TCR beta family members distinguished carriers of CMV infection plus the relevant HLA type. The ex vivo response was dominated by HLA-C-restricted CMV-specific TCR beta clonotypes, and the single most frequent clonotype in two of eight donors was supplied by these HLA-C-restricted clonotypes.

Of note for this clonotype: This receptor's antigen is unknown. The input lacks base qualities; no much larger clone sits a single base away.

Data came from an Illumina HiSeq 1500. Using fastp at Q25 and MiXCR, TCRdb reprocessed the public reads and kept productive beta chains. One record per CDR3 amino acid sequence lists the most common genes and DNA. A total of 110,000 to 150,000 distinct CDR3 sequences appear in this sample, approximately 30% of them only once. Clones ranked in the top ten supply about 56% of the sample. The treatment or condition label, read with the paper, signifies: in vitro stimulation with specific CMV peptide epitopes to enrich CMV-specific T cells. The germline V gene encodes CDR1 MNHNY and CDR2 SVGAGI (reference sequence). Measured from the cysteine to the phenylalanine, the CDR3 is 13 residues long. Left in the record is the CDR3 DNA by itself, 39 bases read in frame from the first base. V gives up 8 bases and J gives up 0 bases, and the segment between their germline ends measures 11 bases.

The rearrangement combines TRBV6-6 with TRBJ2-7; too little of a D gene remains to name it. The sample consisted of CD8+ T cells from cultured PBMCs, taken from culture after CMV antigen stimulation. The TCR comes from a human donor in good health (CMV status not recorded). Some clones in this sample may be carry-over from other donors' samples. For the CDR3, the sequence is CASDLPSSYEQYF. The sequenced DNA is TGTGCCAGCGATCTGCCGAGCTCCTACGAGCAGTACTTC.